This section outlines one T cell receptor (beta chain) sequence together with its context. While infection was still active, Seattle patients were enrolled and then followed longitudinally. The sample comes from a study of blood T cell repertoires in COVID-19. Study context: Whether acute or convalescent, the COVID-19 samples came from the United States, Italy and Spain. PBMCs, B-cell-depleted T cells, or T cells were the source of the cDNA or gDNA that made up the material.

CDR3 length equals 12 residues. V lost 4 bases to trimming and J lost 8 bases, with 9 bases between them. The authors' processing: Estimated nucleated cell counts came from reference gene primer amplification. This table comes from immunoSEQ multiplex PCR, and its TCRdb copy is limited to in-frame clones, with some not included. The V and J calls and clone size were taken over from that table, and D and trimming were inferred from the DNA. The top ten clones hold 2.9% of a sample with 300,000 to 350,000 clones, roughly nine tenths of them seen once. The sequenced sample consisted of peripheral blood. This chain connects TRBV12-3 or TRBV12-4 to TRBJ2-1, with TRBD1 as a possible D gene (5 bases). This clonotype was sampled from a woman in her 30s with COVID-19, enrolled during active disease. The chain's CDR3 is CASSSQGDEQFF. DNA of the CDR3: TGTGCCAGCAGTTCTCAGGGTGATGAGCAGTTCTTC.